A selection of T cell receptor beta chains follows, all from one sample in a study of T cell responses to AZD1222 COVID-19 vaccine. Clones were sequenced by immunoSEQ multiplex PCR, and TCRdb holds only the in-frame ones, with some missing. The data contain about 140,000 clones, more than 85% of them singletons. The starting material was peripheral blood, obtained on day 0 of AZD1222 vaccination. These receptors originate from an adult in good health. Both conserved end residues are trimmed from each CDR3. The D gene is left open where the match is weak.

j_gene | d_gene | v_gene | CDR3aa
TRBJ2-3 | - | TRBV3-1/TRBV3-2 | ASGKVRSTDTQY
TRBJ2-7 | - | TRBV6-5 | ASSYSAPSGEQY
TRBJ2-3 | TRBD1 | TRBV2 | ASSEDRGQGTDTQY
TRBJ1-2 | - | TRBV6-5 | ASSYSPGPYGYT
TRBJ2-5 | - | TRBV5-4 | ASSLDPRSQETQY
TRBJ1-2 | TRBD1 | TRBV7-9 | ASSLSSTGTLGGYT
TRBJ1-2 | - | TRBV5-1 | ASSSDGGQGYT
TRBJ1-2 | - | TRBV5-1 | ASSLDPNYGYT
TRBJ2-4 | - | TRBV7-9 | ASSLIVIGTKNIQY
TRBJ2-1 | TRBD1 | TRBV4-1 | ASSHGQGNNEQF
TRBJ2-2 | TRBD1 | TRBV5-1 | ASSLQGAAGTGELF
TRBJ1-5 | - | TRBV6-5 | ASSYGRGGQPQH
TRBJ2-7 | TRBD2 | TRBV25-1 | ASSVAGEVYEQY
TRBJ1-1 | TRBD1 | TRBV4-2 | ASSAPRGQGAAAAF
TRBJ1-1 | TRBD1 | TRBV7-2 | ASTQTGYTEAF
TRBJ1-2 | - | TRBV7-9 | ASSYTAGYGYT
TRBJ1-1 | TRBD1 | TRBV5-4 | ASSPNRGWNTEAF
TRBJ2-1 | - | TRBV11-1 | ASSWGIAASEQF
TRBJ2-7 | - | TRBV27 | ASSPTQGGYEQY
TRBJ2-1 | - | TRBV2 | ASSELASSQNEQF
TRBJ1-5 | - | TRBV6-2/TRBV6-3 | ASTPFSGNQPQH
TRBJ1-4 | - | TRBV16 | ASSERGGTNEKLF
TRBJ2-1 | - | TRBV6-1 | ASSEAPESYNEQF
TRBJ1-2 | - | TRBV4-1 | ASSQNEGEHYGYT
TRBJ1-1 | - | TRBV19 | ASSGLTPVVGNTEAF
TRBJ2-7 | TRBD2 | TRBV5-5 | ASSLELAGPYEQY
TRBJ1-3 | - | TRBV7-2 | ASSLRRGGNTIY
TRBJ2-2 | TRBD2 | TRBV2 | ASSGGTSGTNTGELF
TRBJ2-5 | - | TRBV6-1 | ASSEPGLQATQY
TRBJ1-2 | - | TRBV6-5 | ASRLAARYGYT
TRBJ1-2 | TRBD1 | TRBV29-1 | SVEVQGAGGYT
TRBJ2-3 | - | TRBV6-5 | ASRGAGDTDTQY
TRBJ1-2 | - | TRBV2 | ASRTGVGGYT
TRBJ1-3 | - | TRBV29-1 | SVESRGSGNTIY
TRBJ1-1 | - | TRBV9 | ASSVAPGGNTEAF
TRBJ1-3 | - | TRBV9 | ASSQVLGTRTRSGNTIY
TRBJ2-7 | - | TRBV4-3 | ASSQRLDSSYEQY